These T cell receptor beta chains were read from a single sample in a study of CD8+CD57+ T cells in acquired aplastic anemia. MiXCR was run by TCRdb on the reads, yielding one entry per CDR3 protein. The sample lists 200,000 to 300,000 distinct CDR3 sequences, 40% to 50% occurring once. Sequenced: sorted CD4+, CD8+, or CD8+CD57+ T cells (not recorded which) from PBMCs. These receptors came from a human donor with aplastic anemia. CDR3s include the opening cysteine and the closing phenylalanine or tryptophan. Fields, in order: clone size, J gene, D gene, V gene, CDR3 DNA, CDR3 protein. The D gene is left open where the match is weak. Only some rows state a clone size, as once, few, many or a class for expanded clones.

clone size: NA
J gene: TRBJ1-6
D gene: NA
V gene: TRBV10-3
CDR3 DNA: TGTGCCATCAGTGAAGGCATTAATTCACCCCTCCACTTT
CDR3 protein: CAISEGINSPLHF

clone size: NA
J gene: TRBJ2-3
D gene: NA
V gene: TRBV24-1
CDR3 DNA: TGTGCCACCAGTGCGGGAGCCGGCTCAGATACGCAGTATTTT
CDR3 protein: CATSAGAGSDTQYF

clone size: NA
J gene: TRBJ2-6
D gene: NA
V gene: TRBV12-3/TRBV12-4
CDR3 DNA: TGTGCCAGCAGTTTGCGCCTAGCGGGGGCCAACGTCCTGACTTTC
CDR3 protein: CASSLRLAGANVLTF

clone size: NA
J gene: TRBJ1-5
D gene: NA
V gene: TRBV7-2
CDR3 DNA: TGCGCCAGCAGCCAAGAGTATATTGGCCAGCCCCAGCATTTT
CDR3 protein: CASSQEYIGQPQHF

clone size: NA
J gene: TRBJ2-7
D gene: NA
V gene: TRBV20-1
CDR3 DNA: TGCAGTGCTAAAGGGGGACAGACGGGGGCGTCCCTCGAGCAGTACTTC
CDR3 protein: CSAKGGQTGASLEQYF

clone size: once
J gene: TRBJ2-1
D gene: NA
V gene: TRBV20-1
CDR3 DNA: TGCAGTGCTAGAAGACCGGGGAGCAATGAGCAGTTCTTC
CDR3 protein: CSARRPGSNEQFF

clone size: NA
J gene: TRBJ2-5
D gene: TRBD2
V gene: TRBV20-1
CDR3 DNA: TGCGGTGTTAGATTCCCCGGGCTAGCGGAATCCTTCCAAGAGACCCAGTACTTC
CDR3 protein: CGVRFPGLAESFQETQYF

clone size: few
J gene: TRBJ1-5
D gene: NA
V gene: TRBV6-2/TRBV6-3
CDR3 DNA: TGTGCCAGCAGTTACGGACACCATAGCAATCAGCCCCAGCATTTT
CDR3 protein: CASSYGHHSNQPQHF

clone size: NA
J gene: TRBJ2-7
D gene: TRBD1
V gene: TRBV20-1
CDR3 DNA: TGCAGTGCTAGCACAGGGGGCTGGGAGCAGTACTTC
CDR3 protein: CSASTGGWEQYF

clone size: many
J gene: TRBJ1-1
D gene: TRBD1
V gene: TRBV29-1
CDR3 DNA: TGCAGCGCCTCCCCGAGGACAGGGGTATACGACACTGAAGCTTTCTTT
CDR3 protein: CSASPRTGVYDTEAFF

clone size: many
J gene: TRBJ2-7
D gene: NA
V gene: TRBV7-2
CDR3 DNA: TGTGCCAGCAGGGTTGGCTACGAGCAGTACTTC
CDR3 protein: CASRVGYEQYF

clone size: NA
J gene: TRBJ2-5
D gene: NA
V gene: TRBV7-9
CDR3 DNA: TGTGCCAGCACCCAGCAACAGGGCCCGGGGGAGACCCAGTACTTC
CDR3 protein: CASTQQQGPGETQYF

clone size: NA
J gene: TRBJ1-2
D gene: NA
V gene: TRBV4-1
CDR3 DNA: TGCGCCAGCAGCCAAGATCTTCGGTCAGGCTACACCTTC
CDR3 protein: CASSQDLRSGYTF

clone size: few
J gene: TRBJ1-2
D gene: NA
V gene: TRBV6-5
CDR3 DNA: TGTGCCAGCAGTTCAGCCGGCGGCTACACCTTC
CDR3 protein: CASSSAGGYTF

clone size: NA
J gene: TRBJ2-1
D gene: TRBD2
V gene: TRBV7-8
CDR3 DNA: TGTGCCAGCAGCAAACGGACTAGCGTTGAGCAGTTCTTC
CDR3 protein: CASSKRTSVEQFF

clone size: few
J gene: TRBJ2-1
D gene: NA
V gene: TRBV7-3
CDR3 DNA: TGTGCCAGCAGCTTAGGTGGGGGGCAATACAATGAGCAGTTCTTC
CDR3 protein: CASSLGGGQYNEQFF

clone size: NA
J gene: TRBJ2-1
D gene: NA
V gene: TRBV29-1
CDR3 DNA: TGCAGCGTTGAAGCGGGCTCCTACAATGAGCAGTTCTTC
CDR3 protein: CSVEAGSYNEQFF

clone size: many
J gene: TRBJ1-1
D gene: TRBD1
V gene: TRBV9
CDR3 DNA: TGTGCCAGCAGCGTATTGGCCCGAGACAGGGACACTGAAGCTTTCTTT
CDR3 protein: CASSVLARDRDTEAFF